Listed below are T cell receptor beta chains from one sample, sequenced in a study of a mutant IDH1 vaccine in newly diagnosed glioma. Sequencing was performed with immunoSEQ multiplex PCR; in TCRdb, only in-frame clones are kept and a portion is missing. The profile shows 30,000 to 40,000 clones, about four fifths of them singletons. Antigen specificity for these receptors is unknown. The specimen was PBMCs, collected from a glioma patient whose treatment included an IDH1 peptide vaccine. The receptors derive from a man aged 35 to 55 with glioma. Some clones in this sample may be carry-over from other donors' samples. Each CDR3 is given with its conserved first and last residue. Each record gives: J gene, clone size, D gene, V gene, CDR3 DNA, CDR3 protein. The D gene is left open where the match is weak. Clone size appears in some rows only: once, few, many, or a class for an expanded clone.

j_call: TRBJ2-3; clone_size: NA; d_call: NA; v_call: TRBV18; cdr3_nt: TGTGCCAGCTCACCATCTCCCGACGGGGATACGCAGTATTTT; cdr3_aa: CASSPSPDGDTQYF
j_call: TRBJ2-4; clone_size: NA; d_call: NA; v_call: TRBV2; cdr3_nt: TGTGCCAGCATGTGGGGGGTCCTCGCCAAAAACATTCAGTACTTC; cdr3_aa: CASMWGVLAKNIQYF
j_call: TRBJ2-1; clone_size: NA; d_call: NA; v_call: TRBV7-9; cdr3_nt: TGTGCCAGCAGCCTAGACACCCACAATGAGCAGTTCTTC; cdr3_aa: CASSLDTHNEQFF
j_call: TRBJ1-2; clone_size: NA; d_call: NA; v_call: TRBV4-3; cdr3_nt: TGCGCCAGCAGCCAACAGACCGGGTTCGTTAACTATGGCTACACCTTC; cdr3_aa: CASSQQTGFVNYGYTF
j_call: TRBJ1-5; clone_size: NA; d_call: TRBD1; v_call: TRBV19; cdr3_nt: TGTGCCAGTAGGGGACAGCAACAGCCCCAGCATTTT; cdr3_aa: CASRGQQQPQHF
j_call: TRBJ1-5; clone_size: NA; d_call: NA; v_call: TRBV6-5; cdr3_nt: TGTGCCAGCAGTTACGCAGGGGTCAATCAGCCCCAGCATTTT; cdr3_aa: CASSYAGVNQPQHF
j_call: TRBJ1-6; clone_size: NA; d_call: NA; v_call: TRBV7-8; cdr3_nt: TGTGCCAGCAGCTTAGAATGGGGCGTCGGTTCACCCCTCCACTTT; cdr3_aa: CASSLEWGVGSPLHF
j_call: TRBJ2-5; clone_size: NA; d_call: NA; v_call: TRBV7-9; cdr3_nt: TGTGCCAGCAGCTTCCGGGGGCGGGCTAGGGAGACCCAGTACTTC; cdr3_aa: CASSFRGRARETQYF
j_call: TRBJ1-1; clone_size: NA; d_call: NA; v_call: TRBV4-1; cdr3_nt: TGCGCCAGCAGCCCCCGTGGCACCATGAACACTGAAGCTTTCTTT; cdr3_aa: CASSPRGTMNTEAFF
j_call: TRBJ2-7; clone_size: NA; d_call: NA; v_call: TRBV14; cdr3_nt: TGTGCCAGCAGCCAAGACAAAAGGAACCACTACGAGCAGTACTTC; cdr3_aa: CASSQDKRNHYEQYF
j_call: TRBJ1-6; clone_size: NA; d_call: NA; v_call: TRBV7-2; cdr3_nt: TGTGCCAGCAGCGTCGAGAGCTCCTATAATTCACCCCTCCACTTT; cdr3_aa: CASSVESSYNSPLHF
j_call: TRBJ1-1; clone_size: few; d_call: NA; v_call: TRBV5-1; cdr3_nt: TGCGCCAGCAGCTTGGACGGCTTAAACACTGAAGCTTTCTTT; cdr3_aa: CASSLDGLNTEAFF
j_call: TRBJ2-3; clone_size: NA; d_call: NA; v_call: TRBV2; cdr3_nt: TGTGCCAGCAGTGAACTAACGACCCGTGGTACGCAGTATTTT; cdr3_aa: CASSELTTRGTQYF
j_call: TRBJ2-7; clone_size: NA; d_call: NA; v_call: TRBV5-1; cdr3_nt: TGCGCCAGCTCCCTTACAGGTTCCTACGAGCAGTACTTC; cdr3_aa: CASSLTGSYEQYF
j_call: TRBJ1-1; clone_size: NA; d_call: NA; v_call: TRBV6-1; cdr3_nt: TGTGCCAGCACCCAAGGGTGGGACGGTGAGACTGAAGCTTTCTTT; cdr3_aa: CASTQGWDGETEAFF
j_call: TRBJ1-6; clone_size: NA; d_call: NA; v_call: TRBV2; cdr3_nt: TGTGCCAGCAGTGAGACCGAACGTTCTGGCTCACCCCTCCACTTT; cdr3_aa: CASSETERSGSPLHF
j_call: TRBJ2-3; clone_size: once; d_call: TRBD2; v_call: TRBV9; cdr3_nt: TGTGCCAGCAGCGTAGGATTACTAGCGGGGAACACAGATACGCAGTATTTT; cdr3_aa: CASSVGLLAGNTDTQYF
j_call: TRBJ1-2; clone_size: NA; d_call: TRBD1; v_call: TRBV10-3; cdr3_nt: TGTGCCATCACCACGGGACAGTTAAATCCCTATGGCTACACCTTC; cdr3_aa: CAITTGQLNPYGYTF
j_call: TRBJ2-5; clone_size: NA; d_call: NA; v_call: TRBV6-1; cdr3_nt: TGTGCCAGCAGTGAATGGTCCGCGGGGGCGGGGGAGACCCAGTACTTC; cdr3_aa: CASSEWSAGAGETQYF
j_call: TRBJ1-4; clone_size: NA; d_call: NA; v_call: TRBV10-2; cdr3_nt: TGCGCCAGCAGTGAGTCGGGGGGAAATAATGAAAAACTGTTTTTT; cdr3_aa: CASSESGGNNEKLFF
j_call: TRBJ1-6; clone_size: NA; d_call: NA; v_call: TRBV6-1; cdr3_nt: TGTGCCAGCATCCCTACCGGGGGTTCACCCCTCCACTTT; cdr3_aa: CASIPTGGSPLHF
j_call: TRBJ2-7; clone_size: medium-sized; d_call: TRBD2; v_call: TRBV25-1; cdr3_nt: TGTGCCAGCAGTCATCGACTAGCGGGGGTTCACGAGCAGTACTTC; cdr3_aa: CASSHRLAGVHEQYF
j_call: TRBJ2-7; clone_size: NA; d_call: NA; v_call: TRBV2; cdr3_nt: TGTGCCAGCAGTGGTTCACAGGAGATCTCCTACGAGCAGTACTTC; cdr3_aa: CASSGSQEISYEQYF
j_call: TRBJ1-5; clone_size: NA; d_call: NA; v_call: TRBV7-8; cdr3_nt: TGTGCCAGCAGCTTAGCGGAGGGCTGGGGCAATCAGCCCCAGCATTTT; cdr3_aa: CASSLAEGWGNQPQHF
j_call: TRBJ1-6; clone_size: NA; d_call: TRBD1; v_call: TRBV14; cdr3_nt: TGTGCCAGCAGCCAAGAAAGGGGCGGACAGGGAGGATCACCCCTCCACTTT; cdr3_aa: CASSQERGGQGGSPLHF
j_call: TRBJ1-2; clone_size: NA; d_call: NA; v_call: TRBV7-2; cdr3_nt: TGTGCCAGCAGCCAGACACGGGACTATGGCTACACCTTC; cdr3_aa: CASSQTRDYGYTF
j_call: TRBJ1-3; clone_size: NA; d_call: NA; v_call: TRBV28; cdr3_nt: TGTGCCAGCAGGGGGTTCTCTGGAAACACCATATATTTT; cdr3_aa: CASRGFSGNTIYF
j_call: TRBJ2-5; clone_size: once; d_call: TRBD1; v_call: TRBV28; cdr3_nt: TGTGCCAGCAGTTTCTCAGGGGGCGCAGGAGAGACCCAGTACTTC; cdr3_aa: CASSFSGGAGETQYF
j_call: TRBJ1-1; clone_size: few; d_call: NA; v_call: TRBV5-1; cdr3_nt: TGCGCCAGCAGCTTGGACAGGCTTCCTTTGAACACTGAAGCTTTCTTT; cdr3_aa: CASSLDRLPLNTEAFF
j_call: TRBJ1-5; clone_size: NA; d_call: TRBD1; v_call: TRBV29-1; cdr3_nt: TGCAGCGTCGCCTTGGGGACAGGGAGCAATCAGCCCCAGCATTTT; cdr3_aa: CSVALGTGSNQPQHF
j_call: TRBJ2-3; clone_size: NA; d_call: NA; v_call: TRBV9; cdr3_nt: TGTGCCAGCAGCTCTCAGACCGGGACTTTCACAGATACGCAGTATTTT; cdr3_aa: CASSSQTGTFTDTQYF
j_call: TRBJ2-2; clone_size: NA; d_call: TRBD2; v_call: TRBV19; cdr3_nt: TGTGCCAGCCGACTAGCGGGGGGGCCCGGGGAGCTGTTTTTT; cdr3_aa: CASRLAGGPGELFF
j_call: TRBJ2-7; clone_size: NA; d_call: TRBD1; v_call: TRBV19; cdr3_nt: TGTGCCAGTAGTATAAGACAGGGTGCGTCCGAGCAGTACTTC; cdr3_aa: CASSIRQGASEQYF
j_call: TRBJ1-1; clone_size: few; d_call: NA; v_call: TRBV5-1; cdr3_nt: TGCGCCAGCAGCTTGGGGGGGGTCGGATTGAACACTGAAGCTTTCTTT; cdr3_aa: CASSLGGVGLNTEAFF
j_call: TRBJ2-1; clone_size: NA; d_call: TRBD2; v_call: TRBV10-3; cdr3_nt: TGTGCCATCTCTCAACCCGTAGCGGGGGCCTCCTACAATGAGCAGTTCTTC; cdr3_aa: CAISQPVAGASYNEQFF
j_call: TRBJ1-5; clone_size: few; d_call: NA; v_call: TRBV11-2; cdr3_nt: TGTGCCAGCAGCCTGGGACTGGCTCAGCCCCAGCATTTT; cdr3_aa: CASSLGLAQPQHF
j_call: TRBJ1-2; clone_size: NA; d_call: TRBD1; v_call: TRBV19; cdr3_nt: TGTGCCAGTAGTCACTTACAGGGGGCGACCAATGGCTACACCTTC; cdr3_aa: CASSHLQGATNGYTF